The 2 T cell receptor beta chains listed next were all sequenced from one sample in a study of blood T cell repertoires in COVID-19. Generated by immunoSEQ multiplex PCR, the TCRdb table keeps only in-frame clones and is missing some. The sample contains about 230,000 clones, approximately 82% of which appear only once. The sequencing input was peripheral blood. Source of these receptors: a man aged 40-49 years who had recovered from COVID-19.

The genes are TRBV7-9 and TRBJ2-1, with 7 bases that match TRBD1. Germline V lookup: CDR1 SEHNR, CDR2 FQNEAQ (reference sequence). The CDR3 is made up of 15 amino acids. V dropped 3 bases and J dropped 2; count of bases not matched to a gene: 4. CDR3 DNA sequence: TGTGCCAGCAGCTTGACAGGGAACACCTACAATGAGCAGTTCTTC. Residues: CASSLTGNTYNEQFF.

This chain uses TRBV11-2 with TRBJ2-1; TRBD2 aligns across 9 bases. CDR1 and CDR2 (germline): SGHAT, FQNNGV. V lost 5 bases and J lost 6; bases outside the gene matches: 5. CDR3 length: 14 residues. The CDR3 sequence is CASSLGTSLNEQFF. The CDR3 DNA reads as TGTGCCAGCAGCCTAGGGACTAGCCTCAATGAGCAGTTCTTC.